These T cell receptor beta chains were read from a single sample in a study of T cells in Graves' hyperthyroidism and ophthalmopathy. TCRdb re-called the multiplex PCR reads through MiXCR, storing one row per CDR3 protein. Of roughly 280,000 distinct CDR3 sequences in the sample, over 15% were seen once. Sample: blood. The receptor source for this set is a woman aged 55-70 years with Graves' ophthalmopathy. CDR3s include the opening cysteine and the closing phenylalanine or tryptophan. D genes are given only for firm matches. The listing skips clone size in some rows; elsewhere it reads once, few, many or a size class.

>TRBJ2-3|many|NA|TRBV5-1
CASSFQSTDTQYF
TGCGCCAGCAGCTTTCAAAGCACAGATACGCAGTATTTT
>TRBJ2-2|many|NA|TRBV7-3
CASSMDANTGELFF
TGTGCCAGCAGCATGGACGCTAACACCGGGGAGCTGTTTTTT
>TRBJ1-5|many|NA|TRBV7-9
CASSWGAGSNQPQHF
TGTGCCAGCAGCTGGGGGGCTGGGAGCAATCAGCCCCAGCATTTT
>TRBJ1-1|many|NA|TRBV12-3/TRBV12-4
CASSWIRRMNTEAFF
TGTGCCAGCAGTTGGATAAGACGGATGAACACTGAAGCTTTCTTT
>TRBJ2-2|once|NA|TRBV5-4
CASSQELGTGELFF
TGCGCCAGCAGCCAAGAGCTGGGCACCGGGGAGCTGTTTTTT
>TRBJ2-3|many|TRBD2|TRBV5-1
CASSSGTSGYTDTQYF
TGCGCCAGCAGCTCTGGGACTAGCGGGTACACAGATACGCAGTATTTT
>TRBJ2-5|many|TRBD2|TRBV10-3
CAISGLALETQYF
TGTGCCATCAGTGGACTAGCGCTGGAGACCCAGTACTTC
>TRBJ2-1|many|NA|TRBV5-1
CASSLELAYNEQFF
TGCGCCAGCAGCTTGGAACTAGCATACAATGAGCAGTTCTTC
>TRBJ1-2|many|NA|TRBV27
CASSFSTAAFYGYTF
TGTGCCAGCAGTTTTTCGACGGCAGCTTTCTATGGCTACACCTTC
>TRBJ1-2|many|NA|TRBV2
CASTAVYGYTF
TGTGCCAGCACGGCAGTTTATGGCTACACCTTC
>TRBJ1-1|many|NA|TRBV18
CASSLHKDGQPFF
TGTGCCAGCTCACTACATAAAGACGGACAGCCTTTCTTT
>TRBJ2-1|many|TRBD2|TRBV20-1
CSARDIGRLAGGLSYNEQFF
TGCAGTGCTAGAGATATTGGAAGACTAGCGGGAGGGCTCTCCTACAATGAGCAGTTCTTC
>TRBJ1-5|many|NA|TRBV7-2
CASSLGVFQPQHF
TGTGCCAGCAGCTTAGGGGTCTTTCAGCCCCAGCATTTT
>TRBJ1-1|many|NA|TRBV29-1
CSVDLWGGVNTEAFF
TGCAGCGTTGATTTATGGGGGGGAGTGAACACTGAAGCTTTCTTT
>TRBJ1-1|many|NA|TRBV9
CASSVSPMDTEAFF
TGTGCCAGCAGCGTAAGTCCCATGGACACTGAAGCTTTCTTT
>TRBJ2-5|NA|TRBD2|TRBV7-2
CASSPLLAGGETQYF
TGTGCCAGCAGCCCACTACTAGCGGGAGGGGAGACCCAGTACTTC
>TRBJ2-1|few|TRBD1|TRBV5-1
CASSLVIGTVHNEQFF
TGCGCCAGCAGCTTGGTCATCGGGACAGTCCACAATGAGCAGTTCTTC
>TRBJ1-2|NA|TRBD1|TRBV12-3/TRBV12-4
CASSFGTGGRGYTF
TGTGCCAGCAGTTTTGGGACAGGGGGAAGGGGCTACACCTTC
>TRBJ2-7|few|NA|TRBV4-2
CASSQEISSYEQYF
TGTGCCAGCAGCCAAGAAATCAGCTCCTACGAGCAGTACTTC
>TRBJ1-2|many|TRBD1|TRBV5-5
CASSNGQGNYGYTF
TGTGCCAGCAGCAACGGACAGGGAAACTATGGCTACACCTTC
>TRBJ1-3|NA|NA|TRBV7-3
CASSQQRTRNTIYF
TGCGCCAGCAGCCAACAAAGGACAAGAAACACCATATATTTT
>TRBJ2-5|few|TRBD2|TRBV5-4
CASSLSAGVEETQYF
TGTGCCAGCAGCTTGTCAGCGGGAGTTGAAGAGACCCAGTACTTC
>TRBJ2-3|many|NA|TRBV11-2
CASSLEAAGTDTQYF
TGTGCCAGCAGCTTAGAGGCCGCAGGCACAGATACGCAGTATTTT
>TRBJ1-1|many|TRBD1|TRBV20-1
CSARDSWNTEAFF
TGCAGTGCGCGGGACAGTTGGAACACTGAAGCTTTCTTT
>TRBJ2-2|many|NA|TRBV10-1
CASSGLRGGTGELFF
TGCGCCAGCAGCGGGCTTCGGGGAGGCACCGGGGAGCTGTTTTTT
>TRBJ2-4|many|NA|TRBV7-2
CASSSDSRSLNIQYF
TGTGCCAGCAGTTCCGACAGCCGAAGTCTAAACATTCAGTACTTC
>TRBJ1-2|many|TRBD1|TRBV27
CASSLVGTDDGYTF
TGTGCCAGCAGTTTAGTTGGGACAGATGATGGCTACACCTTC
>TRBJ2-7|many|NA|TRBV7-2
CASSLSLRGPYEQYF
TGTGCCAGCAGCTTATCCCTCCGGGGACCGTACGAGCAGTACTTC
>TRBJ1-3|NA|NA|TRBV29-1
CSVERISGNTIYF
TGCAGCGTTGAGAGGATATCTGGAAACACCATATATTTT
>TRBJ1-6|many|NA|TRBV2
CASSDRASYNSPLHF
TGTGCCAGCAGTGATAGGGCCTCCTATAATTCACCCCTCCACTTT
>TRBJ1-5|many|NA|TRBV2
CASSGGQSNQPQHF
TGTGCCAGCAGTGGCGGACAGAGCAATCAGCCCCAGCATTTT
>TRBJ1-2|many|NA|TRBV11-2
CASSSIRLGGYTF
TGTGCCAGCAGCTCGATTAGATTGGGAGGCTACACCTTC
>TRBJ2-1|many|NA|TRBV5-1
CASSLAPAGEQFF
TGCGCCAGCAGCTTGGCTCCAGCCGGTGAGCAGTTCTTC
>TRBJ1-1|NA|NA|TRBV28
CASSLLQTMNTEAFF
TGTGCCAGCAGTTTGTTACAGACCATGAACACTGAAGCTTTCTTT
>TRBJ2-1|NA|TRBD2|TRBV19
CASSIVLAGGQQFF
TGTGCCAGTAGTATAGTACTAGCGGGGGGGCAGCAGTTCTTC
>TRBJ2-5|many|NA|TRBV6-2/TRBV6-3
CASSYGGSTLSQETQYF
TGTGCCAGCAGTTACGGCGGATCAACCCTAAGCCAAGAGACCCAGTACTTC
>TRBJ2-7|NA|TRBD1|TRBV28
CASSFRDRGRSSYEQYF
TGTGCCAGCAGTTTCCGGGACAGGGGAAGGAGCTCCTACGAGCAGTACTTC
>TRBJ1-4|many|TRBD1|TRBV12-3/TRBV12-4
CASSPGTGNEKLFF
TGTGCCAGCAGCCCCGGGACAGGGAATGAAAAACTGTTTTTT
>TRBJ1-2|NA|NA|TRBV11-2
CASSKDMTVRIYGYTF
TGTGCCAGCAGCAAAGACATGACAGTACGAATCTATGGCTACACCTTC
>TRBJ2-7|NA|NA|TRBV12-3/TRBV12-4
CASSLEVWGVESYEQYF
TGTGCCAGCAGTTTAGAAGTGTGGGGGGTAGAATCCTACGAGCAGTACTTC
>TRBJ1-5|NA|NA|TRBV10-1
CASSWWGSQPQHF
TGCGCCAGCAGTTGGTGGGGGTCTCAGCCCCAGCATTTT
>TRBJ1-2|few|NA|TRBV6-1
CASRSVGGALGYGYTF
TGTGCCAGCCGCTCCGTGGGGGGGGCGTTAGGCTATGGCTACACCTTC
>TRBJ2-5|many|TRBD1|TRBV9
CASSSTGTARETQYF
TGTGCCAGCAGCAGTACCGGGACAGCCCGGGAGACCCAGTACTTC
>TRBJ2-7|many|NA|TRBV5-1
CASSPNGHRSYEQYF
TGCGCCAGCAGCCCAAACGGACACCGCTCCTACGAGCAGTACTTC
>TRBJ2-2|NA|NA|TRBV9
CASSPKAGTRNTGELFF
TGTGCCAGCAGCCCAAAAGCCGGGACCAGAAACACCGGGGAGCTGTTTTTT
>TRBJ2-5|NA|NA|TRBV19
CASSKTGSETQYF
TGTGCCAGTTCAAAAACAGGGTCGGAGACCCAGTACTTC
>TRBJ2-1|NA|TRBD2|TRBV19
CASSMRREYYNEQFF
TGTGCCAGTAGTATGCGGCGGGAGTACTACAATGAGCAGTTCTTC
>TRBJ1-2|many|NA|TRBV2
CASEGGRQGYTF
TGTGCCAGCGAGGGGGGGCGACAAGGCTACACCTTC
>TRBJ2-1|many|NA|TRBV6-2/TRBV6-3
CASSYGAVSYNEQFF
TGTGCCAGCAGTTACGGGGCGGTCTCCTACAATGAGCAGTTCTTC
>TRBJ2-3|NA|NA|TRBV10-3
CAINDSGDGTDTQYF
TGTGCCATCAACGACTCAGGGGACGGAACAGATACGCAGTATTTT